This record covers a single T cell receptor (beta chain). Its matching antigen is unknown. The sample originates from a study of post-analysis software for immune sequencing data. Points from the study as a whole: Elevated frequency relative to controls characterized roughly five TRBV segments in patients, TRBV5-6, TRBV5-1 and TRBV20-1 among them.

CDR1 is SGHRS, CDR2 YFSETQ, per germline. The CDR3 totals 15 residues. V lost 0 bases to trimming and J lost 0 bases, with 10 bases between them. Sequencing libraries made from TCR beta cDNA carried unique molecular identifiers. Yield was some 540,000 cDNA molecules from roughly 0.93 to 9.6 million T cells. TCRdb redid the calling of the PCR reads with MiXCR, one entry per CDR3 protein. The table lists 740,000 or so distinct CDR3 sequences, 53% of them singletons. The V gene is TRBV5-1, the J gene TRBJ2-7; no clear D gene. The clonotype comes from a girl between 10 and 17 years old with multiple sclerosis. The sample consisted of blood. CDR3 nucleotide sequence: TGCGCCAGCAGCTTGGAGGTGATGAGCTCCTACGAGCAGTACTTC. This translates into CASSLEVMSSYEQYF.